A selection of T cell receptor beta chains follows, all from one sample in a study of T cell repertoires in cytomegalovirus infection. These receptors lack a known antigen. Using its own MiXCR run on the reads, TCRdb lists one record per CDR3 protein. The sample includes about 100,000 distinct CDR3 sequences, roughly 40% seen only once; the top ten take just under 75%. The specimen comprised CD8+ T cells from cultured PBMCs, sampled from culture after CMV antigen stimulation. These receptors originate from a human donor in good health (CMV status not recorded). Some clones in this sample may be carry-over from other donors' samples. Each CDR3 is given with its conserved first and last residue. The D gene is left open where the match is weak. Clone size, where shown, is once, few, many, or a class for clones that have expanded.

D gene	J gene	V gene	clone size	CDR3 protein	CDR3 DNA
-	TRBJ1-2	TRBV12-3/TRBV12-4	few	CASSTGINYGYTF	TGTGCCAGCAGTACAGGGATCAACTATGGCTACACCTTC
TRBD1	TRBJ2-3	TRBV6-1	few	CASSQTGVADTQYF	TGTGCCAGCAGTCAGACAGGGGTGGCAGATACGCAGTATTTT
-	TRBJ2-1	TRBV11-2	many	CASSLGPSSYNEQFF	TGTGCCAGCAGCTTAGGACCTAGCTCCTACAATGAGCAGTTCTTC
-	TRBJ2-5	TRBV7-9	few	CASLLGRGETQYF	TGTGCCAGCCTGCTGGGGCGGGGAGAGACCCAGTACTTC
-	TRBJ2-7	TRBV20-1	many	CSARPREGILDEQYF	TGCAGTGCTAGGCCCCGCGAGGGGATCCTGGACGAGCAGTACTTC
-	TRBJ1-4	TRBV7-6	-	CASSPPPPGNEKLFF	TGTGCCAGCAGCCCCCCTCCCCCGGGGAATGAAAAACTGTTTTTT
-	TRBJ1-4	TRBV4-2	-	CASSQGVGADEKLFF	TGTGCCAGCAGCCAAGGTGTGGGGGCTGATGAAAAACTGTTTTTT
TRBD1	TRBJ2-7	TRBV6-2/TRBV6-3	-	CASSRDRRAYEQYF	TGTGCCAGCAGCCGGGACAGACGAGCCTACGAGCAGTACTTC
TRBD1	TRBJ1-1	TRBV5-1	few	CASSAGTADTEAFF	TGCGCCAGCAGCGCCGGGACAGCAGACACTGAAGCTTTCTTT
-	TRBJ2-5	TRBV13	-	CASSLVDFETQYF	TGTGCCAGCAGCTTAGTAGACTTCGAGACCCAGTACTTC
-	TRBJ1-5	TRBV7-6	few	CASRGVGNQPQHF	TGTGCCAGCCGCGGAGTCGGCAATCAGCCCCAGCATTTT
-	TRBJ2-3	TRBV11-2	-	CASSLVEGTSTDTQYF	TGTGCCAGCAGCTTAGTTGAGGGGACAAGCACAGATACGCAGTATTTT
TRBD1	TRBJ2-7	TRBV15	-	CATSTYRGGEQYF	TGTGCCACCAGCACCTACAGGGGTGGCGAGCAGTACTTC
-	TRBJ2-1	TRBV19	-	CASLVGNEQFF	TGTGCCTCTCTCGTTGGCAATGAGCAGTTCTTC
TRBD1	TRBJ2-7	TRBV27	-	CASESGTGAYEQYF	TGTGCCAGCGAATCCGGGACAGGGGCCTACGAGCAGTACTTC